These 6 T cell receptor beta chains originate from one sample sequenced in a study of shared clonotypes between healthy human individuals. Only in-frame clones appear in the TCRdb table, and some are missing; sequencing was by immunoSEQ multiplex PCR. Of about 1.1 million clones listed, 60% to 80% are singletons. Sequenced sample: memory CD4+ T cells from PBMCs. Specified subset: CD45RA-negative fraction. These receptors were collected from a young man in good health. Some clones in this sample may be carry-over from other donors' samples.

This chain connects TRBV7-9 to TRBJ2-1, with 10 bases aligning to TRBD1. After removal of 5 bases from V and 4 bases from J, the junction contained 8 bases not matched to a gene. Germline assignment: CDR1 SEHNR and CDR2 FQNEAQ (reference sequence). This CDR3 spans 16 amino acids. The CDR3 protein is CASSPMGTGVYNEQFF. CDR3 nucleotide sequence: TGTGCCAGCAGCCCTATGGGGACAGGGGTTTACAATGAGCAGTTCTTC.

In DNA, the CDR3 is TGTGCCAGCAGTTCCGACGGGACAGCTAACACTGAAGCTTTCTTT. The encoded protein is CASSSDGTANTEAFF. The rearrangement joins TRBV7-8 to TRBJ1-1; 7 bases agree with TRBD1. Germline V gene lookup returns CDR1 SGHVS and CDR2 FQNEAQ. The V gene end was trimmed by 6 bases and the J gene end by 2 bases; junction bases not matched to a gene: 9. The CDR3 totals 15 residues. Full variable domain (missing parts from reference TRBV7-8 and TRBJ1-1): GAGVSQSPRYKVAKRGQDVALRCDPISGHVSLFWYQQALGQGPEFLTYFQNEAQLDKSGLPSDRFFAERPEGSVSTLKIQRTQQEDSAVYLCASSSDGTANTEAFFGQGTRLTVV.

The chain employs TRBV10-2 and TRBJ1-2; a possible D gene is TRBD1 (6 bases). V shed 2 bases and J shed 4 bases, with 11 bases lying between them. This CDR3 has 14 amino acids. The germline CDR1 and CDR2 sequences are WSHSY and SAAADI. CDR3 sequence reads: CASSEGTRPYGYTF. The CDR3 DNA is TGCGCCAGCAGTGAGGGGACACGGCCCTATGGCTACACCTTC.

V usage is TRBV9 and J usage is TRBJ1-6, with TRBD1 identical over 10 bases. Germline V lookup: CDR1 SGDLS, CDR2 YYNGEE. The CDR3 contains 15 residues. The ends lost 3 bases at V and 18 bases at J; junction bases unmatched: 15. CDR3 coding DNA: TGTGCCAGCAGCGCCGGGCCCCCGGGACAGGGGTCTCCCCACTTT. Translated, it gives CASSAGPPGQGSPHF. Full variable domain (missing parts from reference TRBV9 and TRBJ1-6): DSGVTQTPKHLITATGQRVTLRCSPRSGDLSVYWYQQSLDQGLQFLIQYYNGEERAKGNILERFSAQQFPDLHSELNLSSLELGDSALYFCASSAGPPGQGSPHFGNGTRLTVT.

The J gene is TRBJ2-3, the V gene TRBV15; 10 positions match TRBD2. CDR1 LNHNV and CDR2 YYDKDF come from the germline V gene (reference sequence). The CDR3 extends over 17 amino acids. Trimming took 0 bases from V and 5 from J; bases not matched to a gene: 8. The CDR3: CATSRDQVAGGGDTQYF. The CDR3 DNA is TGTGCCACCAGCAGAGATCAGGTAGCGGGAGGTGGAGATACGCAGTATTTT.

The chain has TRBV2 and TRBJ2-7; 7 nucleotides align to TRBD1. Germline V CDR1 and CDR2: SNHLY, FYNNEI. V dropped 4 bases and J dropped 5; count of bases not matched to a gene: 2. This CDR3 has 12 residues. CDR3 bases: TGTGCCAGCAGTGCCCAGGGGGACGAGCAGTACTTC. Translation: CASSAQGDEQYF.